The clone carrying this T cell receptor beta chain was counted at least ten times. Per the germline V gene, CDR1 is MNHEY and CDR2 is SVGEGT. This CDR3 comprises 15 residues. V was clipped by 6 bases and J by 0 bases; unmatched bases: 7. It was from unfractionated whole blood that total RNA was extracted. This specimen comes from a study of human T cells and chemical hapten exposure. In the source study's methods: Individual samples carried between roughly 20,000 and 690,600 TCRs, with approximately 100,000 as the median. MiXCR, run by TCRdb on the 5' RACE reads, gives a single entry per CDR3 protein. The V and J calls come from TCRdb's annotation, not from the publication. The sample consists of about 140,000 distinct CDR3 sequences, around 4% of them appearing once.

This rearrangement joins TRBV6-2 or TRBV6-3 to TRBJ1-2; 7 nucleotides align to TRBD1. This TCR came from a female donor in good health. For the CDR3, the DNA is TGTGCCAGCAGGATAACAGGGACAGCTAACTATGGCTACACCTTC. It translates to CASRITGTANYGYTF.